This T cell receptor beta chain was retrieved from a study of Ad26.COV2.S vaccination and SARS-CoV-2 variants. Germline-derived CDR1 and CDR2 are SNHLY and FYNNEI. V shed 9 bases and J 4 bases; nucleotides not matched to a gene: 9. This CDR3 is 14 amino acids long. Treatment in this sample: approximately 18 received Ad26.COV2.S at low or high dose, single or two shots; about 5 received placebo; per-sample allocation not given. Day 63 after the first injection of vaccine or placebo was the sampling time. Here immunoSEQ multiplex PCR was the method, and the copy in TCRdb shows in-frame clones only, minus some. Found here are about 380,000 clones, 83% of them singletons; the top ten hold approximately 7.8%.

Sequences were derived from peripheral blood, sampled in a trial of Ad26.COV2.S vaccine versus placebo. The chain links TRBV2 to TRBJ1-2, with 9 bases fitting TRBD1. The sequence was collected from a person between 18 and 59 years old who received the Ad26.COV2.S COVID-19 vaccine or a placebo. The CDR3 is CARAGQGLSYGYTF. For the CDR3, the DNA is TGTGCCAGAGCAGGACAGGGGCTTTCCTATGGCTACACCTTC. Using reference TRBV2 and TRBJ1-2 for the parts outside the CDR3, the full variable domain is EPEVTQTPSHQVTQMGQEVILRCVPISNHLYFYWYRQILGQKVEFLVSFYNNEISEKSEIFDDQFSVERPDGSNFTLKIRSTKLEDSAMYFCARAGQGLSYGYTFGSGTRLTVV.